The clone carrying this T cell receptor beta chain was detected many times. From the germline J gene comes the end of the CDR3, since the read stops 3 residues before it. The source of the sample is a study of T cell clonality in common variable immunodeficiency. V lost 3 bases to trimming and J lost 5 bases; unmatched junction nucleotides: 7. This CDR3 comprises 16 residues. Germline CDR1 and CDR2: PRHDT and FYEKMQ (reference sequence). Libraries were prepared by immunoSEQ multiplex PCR; TCRdb keeps only in-frame clonotypes and omits some of them. Listed here are tens of thousands of clones without any singletons, the top ten holding about 5%.

The clonotype comes from a person aged 18-70 years in good health. The chain links TRBV13 to TRBJ2-2; 9 bases are shared with TRBD1. Sequences were obtained from peripheral blood mononuclear cells. The part of the CDR3 DNA that was read is TGTGCCAGCAGCTTTACCGGGACAGGGTATACCGGGGAG. It specifies CASSFTGTGYTGE. The CDR3 as a whole reads CASSFTGTGYTGELFF.